What follows are 9 T cell receptor beta chains derived from one specimen sequenced in a study of cytomegalovirus exposure and HLA in healthy donors. Amplification used 60 Vbeta primers and 13 Jbeta primers. Some clones are missing from TCRdb's copy, which holds only in-frame ones; the method was immunoSEQ multiplex PCR. This sample carries roughly 200,000 clones, with about 6.5% going to the ten biggest clones. Material for sequencing was PBMCs. These receptors all come from a young man in good health and CMV-seronegative.

The rearrangement links TRBV7-2 to TRBJ2-1; D not resolved. The germline V gene encodes CDR1 SGHTA and CDR2 FQGNSA. V dropped 5 bases and J dropped 7 bases, with 15 bases sitting between them. There are 14 residues in the CDR3. CDR3 residues: CASSPYARLNEQFF. The CDR3 coding sequence is TGTGCCAGCAGCCCATACGCCAGGCTAAATGAGCAGTTCTTC.

V usage is TRBV4-1 and J usage is TRBJ2-3; D ambiguous. Germline CDR1 and CDR2: MGHRA and YSYEKL. V was cut by 0 bases and J by 2 bases, with 12 bases left in between. The CDR3 is 16 residues long. The CDR3 DNA reads TGCGCCAGCAGCCAAGAAGCAACTTCTCACACAGATACGCAGTATTTT. Protein sequence: CASSQEATSHTDTQYF.

J is TRBJ2-5 and V is TRBV28; D call uncertain. Germline V gives CDR1 MDHEN, CDR2 SYDVKM. V lost 2 bases, J lost 2 bases, and 21 bases lay in between. The CDR3 length is 18 residues. The CDR3 is CASSLKPHGLQIQETQYF. The CDR3 DNA sequence: TGTGCCAGCAGTTTAAAACCACATGGGCTTCAGATTCAAGAGACCCAGTACTTC.

V is TRBV15 and J is TRBJ2-6; a possible D gene is TRBD1 (5 bases). This CDR3 contains 17 residues. V was pared by 3 bases and J by 0 bases, with 12 bases between. The germline gives CDR1 LNHNV, CDR2 YYDKDF (reference sequence). This CDR3 reads CATSRDTLSSGANVLTF. For the CDR3, the DNA is TGTGCCACCAGCAGGGACACCTTAAGCTCTGGGGCCAACGTCCTGACTTTC.

DNA of the CDR3: TGTGCCAGCAGCCTAGACGCCGGGCAAGAGACCCAGTACTTC. Residues: CASSLDAGQETQYF. The chain carries TRBV7-3 and TRBJ2-5; D not resolved. V lost 5 bases and J lost 2, with 12 bases in between. CDR1 and CDR2 from the germline V gene are SGHTA and FQGTGA. The CDR3 totals 14 residues. Using reference TRBV7-3 and TRBJ2-5 for the parts outside the CDR3, the full variable domain is GAGVSQTPSNKVTEKGKYVELRCDPISGHTALYWYRQSLGQGPEFLIYFQGTGAADDSGLPNDRFFAVRPEGSVSTLKIQRTERGDSAVYLCASSLDAGQETQYFGPGTRLLVL.

The chain recombines TRBV6-6 with TRBJ2-5; D might be TRBD2 (6 bases). The V end was cut by 6 bases, the J end by 5 bases, with 16 bases between. The V gene's germline CDR1 is MNHNY and CDR2 SVGAGI (reference sequence). CDR3 length: 14 residues. Here the CDR3 DNA reads TGTGCCAGCAGGATCCGGGGGTCCGAGGAGACCCAGTACTTC. Protein sequence: CASRIRGSEETQYF.

The rearrangement links TRBV5-1 to TRBJ2-3; TRBD2 is a possible D gene (7 bases). Germline CDR1 SGHRS, CDR2 YFSETQ. The CDR3 is 17 residues long. With 0 bases removed from V and 2 bases from J, the gap between germline ends came to 16 bases. CDR3 region: CASSLALGGPVTDTQYF. The CDR3 region has the DNA TGCGCCAGCAGCTTGGCCTTGGGGGGGCCCGTCACAGATACGCAGTATTTT.

V is TRBV4-1 and J is TRBJ1-2, with TRBD1 as a possible D gene (6 bases). The CDR3 extends over 16 amino acids. From germline, CDR1 is MGHRA and CDR2 YSYEKL. Trimming removed 1 base at V and 0 bases at J, with 12 bases between. The CDR3 sequence is CASSQATGPPNYGYTF. In DNA form, the CDR3 reads TGCGCCAGCAGCCAAGCTACAGGGCCTCCTAACTATGGCTACACCTTC.

The rearrangement joins TRBV7-2 to TRBJ2-7, with TRBD2 as a possible D gene (6 bases). CDR1 and CDR2 (germline): SGHTA, FQGNSA. V lost 5 bases, J lost 6 bases, and 14 bases lay in between. The CDR3 has 13 residues. Here the CDR3 reads CASSQSWGVEQYF. As DNA, the CDR3 is TGTGCCAGCAGCCAATCCTGGGGGGTCGAGCAGTACTTC.